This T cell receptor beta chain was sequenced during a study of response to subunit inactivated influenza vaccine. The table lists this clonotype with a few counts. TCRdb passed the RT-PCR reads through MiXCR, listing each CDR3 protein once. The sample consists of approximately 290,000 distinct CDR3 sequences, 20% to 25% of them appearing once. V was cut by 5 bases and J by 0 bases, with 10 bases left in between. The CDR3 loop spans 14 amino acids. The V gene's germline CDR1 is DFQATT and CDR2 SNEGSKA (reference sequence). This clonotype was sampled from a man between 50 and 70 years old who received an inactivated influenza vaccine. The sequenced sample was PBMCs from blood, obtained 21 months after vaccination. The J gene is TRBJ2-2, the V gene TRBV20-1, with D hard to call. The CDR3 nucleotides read TGCAGTGCTGACGACGGCGCGAACACCGGGGAGCTGTTTTTT. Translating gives CSADDGANTGELFF.